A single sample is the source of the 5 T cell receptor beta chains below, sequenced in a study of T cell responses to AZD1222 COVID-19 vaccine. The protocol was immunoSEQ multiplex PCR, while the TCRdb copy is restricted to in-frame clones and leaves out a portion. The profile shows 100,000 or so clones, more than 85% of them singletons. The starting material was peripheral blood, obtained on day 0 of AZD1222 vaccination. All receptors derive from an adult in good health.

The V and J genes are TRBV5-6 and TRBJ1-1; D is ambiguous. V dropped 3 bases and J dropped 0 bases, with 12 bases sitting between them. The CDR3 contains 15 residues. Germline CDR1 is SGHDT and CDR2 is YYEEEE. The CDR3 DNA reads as TGTGCCAGCAGCTCCGGAGTCCACATGAACACTGAAGCTTTCTTT. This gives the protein CASSSGVHMNTEAFF.

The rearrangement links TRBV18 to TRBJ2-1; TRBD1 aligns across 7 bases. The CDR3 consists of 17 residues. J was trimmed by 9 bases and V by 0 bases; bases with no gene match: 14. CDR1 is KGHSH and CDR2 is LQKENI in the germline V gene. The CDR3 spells CASSPPRGLKAVGEQFF. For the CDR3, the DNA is TGTGCCAGCTCACCACCGAGGGGGCTCAAAGCCGTAGGTGAGCAGTTCTTC.

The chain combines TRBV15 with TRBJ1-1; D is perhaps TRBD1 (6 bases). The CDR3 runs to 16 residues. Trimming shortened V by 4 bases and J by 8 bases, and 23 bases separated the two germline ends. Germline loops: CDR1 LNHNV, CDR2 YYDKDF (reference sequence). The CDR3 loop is CATSKVQGPYLTEAFF. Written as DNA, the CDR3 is TGTGCCACCAGCAAAGTACAGGGACCTTACTTAACGGAAGCTTTCTTT.

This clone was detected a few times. The CDR3: CASSESYHLGDRGHGYTF. The CDR3 DNA reads TGTGCCAGCAGTGAATCTTACCATCTCGGGGACAGGGGACATGGCTACACCTTC. The chain has TRBV25-1 and TRBJ1-2; 10 positions agree with TRBD1. CDR3 length equals 18 residues. CDR1 is MGHDK and CDR2 is SYGVNS in the germline V gene. J lost 6 bases, V lost 1 base, and 14 bases had no gene match.

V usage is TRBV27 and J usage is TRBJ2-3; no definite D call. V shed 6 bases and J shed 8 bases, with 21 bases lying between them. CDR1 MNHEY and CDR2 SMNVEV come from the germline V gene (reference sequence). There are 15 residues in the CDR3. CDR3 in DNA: TGTGCCAGCAGCCCTTACACCTCCCATAGCCTTACGCAGTATTTT. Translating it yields CASSPYTSHSLTQYF.